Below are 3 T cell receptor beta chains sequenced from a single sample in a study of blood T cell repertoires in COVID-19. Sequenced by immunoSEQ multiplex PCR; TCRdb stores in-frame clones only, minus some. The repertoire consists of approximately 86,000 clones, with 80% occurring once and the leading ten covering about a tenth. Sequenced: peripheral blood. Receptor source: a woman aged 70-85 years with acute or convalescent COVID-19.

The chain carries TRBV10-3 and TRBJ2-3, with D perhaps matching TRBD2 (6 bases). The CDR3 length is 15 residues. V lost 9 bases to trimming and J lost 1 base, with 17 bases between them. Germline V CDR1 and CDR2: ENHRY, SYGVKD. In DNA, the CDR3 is TGTGCCATGGCTCGGGACTCCCTGGGCACAGATACGCAGTATTTT. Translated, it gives CAMARDSLGTDTQYF.

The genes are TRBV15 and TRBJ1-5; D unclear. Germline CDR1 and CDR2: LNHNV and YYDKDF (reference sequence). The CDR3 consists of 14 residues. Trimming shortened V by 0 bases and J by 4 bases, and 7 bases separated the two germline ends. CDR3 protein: CATSRELSNQPQHF. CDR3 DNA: TGTGCCACCAGCAGAGAATTGAGTAATCAGCCCCAGCATTTT.

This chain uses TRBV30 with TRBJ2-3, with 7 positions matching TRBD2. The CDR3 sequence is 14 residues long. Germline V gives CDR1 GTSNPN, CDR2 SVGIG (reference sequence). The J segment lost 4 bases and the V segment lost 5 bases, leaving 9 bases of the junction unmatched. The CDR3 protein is CAWVRMSGADTQYF. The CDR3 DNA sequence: TGTGCCTGGGTACGAATGAGCGGGGCAGATACGCAGTATTTT. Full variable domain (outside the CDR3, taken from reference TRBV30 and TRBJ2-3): SQTIHQWPATLVQPVGSPLSLECTVEGTSNPNLYWYRQAAGRGLQLLFYSVGIGQISSEVPQNLSASRPQDRQFILSSKKLLLSDSGFYLCAWVRMSGADTQYFGPGTRLTVL.